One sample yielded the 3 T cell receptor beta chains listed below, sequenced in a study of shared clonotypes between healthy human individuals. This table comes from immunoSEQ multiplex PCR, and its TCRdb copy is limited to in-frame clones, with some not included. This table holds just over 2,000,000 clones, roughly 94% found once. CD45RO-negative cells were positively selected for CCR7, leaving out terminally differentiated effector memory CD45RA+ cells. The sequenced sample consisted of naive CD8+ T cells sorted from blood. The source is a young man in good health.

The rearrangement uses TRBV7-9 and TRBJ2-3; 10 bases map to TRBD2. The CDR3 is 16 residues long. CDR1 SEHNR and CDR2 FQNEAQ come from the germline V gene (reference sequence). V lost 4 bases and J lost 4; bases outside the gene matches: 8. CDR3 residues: CASSSSLAGKPDTQYF. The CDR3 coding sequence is TGTGCCAGCAGCTCCTCACTAGCGGGAAAGCCAGATACGCAGTATTTT.

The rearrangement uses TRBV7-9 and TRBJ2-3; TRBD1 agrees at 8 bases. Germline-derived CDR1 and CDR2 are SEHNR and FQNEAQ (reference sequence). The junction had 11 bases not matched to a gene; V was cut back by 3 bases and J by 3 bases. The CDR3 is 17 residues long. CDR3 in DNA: TGTGCCAGCAGCTTCGGTCGGACAGGGCGATGGACAGATACGCAGTATTTT. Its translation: CASSFGRTGRWTDTQYF.

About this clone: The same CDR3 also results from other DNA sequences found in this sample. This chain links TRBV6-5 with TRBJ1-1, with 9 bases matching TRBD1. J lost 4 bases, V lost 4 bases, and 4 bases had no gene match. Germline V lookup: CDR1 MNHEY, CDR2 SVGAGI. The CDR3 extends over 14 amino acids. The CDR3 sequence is CASSSGTGSTEAFF. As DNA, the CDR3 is TGTGCCAGCAGTTCCGGGACAGGGTCCACTGAAGCTTTCTTT.